The 6 T cell receptor beta chains reported below all come from one sample, sequenced in a study of cytomegalovirus exposure and HLA in healthy donors. Amplification used 60 Vbeta primers and 13 Jbeta primers. The assay was immunoSEQ multiplex PCR, and TCRdb's table has in-frame clones only and misses some. The table includes more than 80,000 clones, 82% detected once. The sequenced sample was PBMCs. These TCRs come from a man aged 45-65 years in good health and CMV-seronegative.

The chain combines TRBV25-1 with TRBJ1-1; D is unclear. Trimming took off 4 bases at V and 6 bases at J, with 6 bases between the two ends. There are 11 residues in the CDR3. Germline lookup yields CDR1 MGHDK and CDR2 SYGVNS. The CDR3, as DNA: TGTGCCAGCAGTGGAAGAGCTGAAGCTTTCTTT. Translated, it gives CASSGRAEAFF.

This chain links TRBV11-1 with TRBJ1-2; D perhaps matches TRBD1 (6 bases). V dropped 5 bases and J dropped 4 bases, with 20 bases sitting between them. Germline V lookup: CDR1 SGHAT, CDR2 FQDESV (reference sequence). This CDR3 is built from 16 residues. The CDR3 nucleotides are TGTGCCAGCAGCCAAATGACGTCAGGGGTCGGCTATGGCTACACCTTC. Translation: CASSQMTSGVGYGYTF.

This chain connects TRBV7-9 to TRBJ1-2, with D hard to call. The CDR3 length is 13 residues. CDR1 and CDR2 from the germline V gene are SEHNR and FQNEAQ (reference sequence). The V and J ends lost 4 bases and 4 bases respectively, with 10 bases between them. CDR3 DNA: TGTGCCAGCAGCTATAGCGTAGTCTATGGCTACACCTTC. Protein sequence: CASSYSVVYGYTF.

This sequence joins TRBV7-8 and TRBJ1-3; no definite D call. V lost 5 bases, J lost 2 bases, and 16 bases lay in between. Per germline, CDR1 SGHVS and CDR2 FQNEAQ. This CDR3 contains 16 residues. CDR3 sequence: CASSKQERQPGNTIYF. DNA of the CDR3: TGTGCCAGCAGCAAGCAGGAACGGCAGCCTGGAAACACCATATATTTT. The full variable domain, rest sourced from reference TRBV7-8 and TRBJ1-3, is GAGVSQSPRYKVAKRGQDVALRCDPISGHVSLFWYQQALGQGPEFLTYFQNEAQLDKSGLPSDRFFAERPEGSVSTLKIQRTQQEDSAVYLCASSKQERQPGNTIYFGEGSWLTVV.

The rearrangement links TRBV6-1 to TRBJ2-3, with D perhaps TRBD2 (6 bases). This CDR3 has 13 amino acids. Per the germline V gene, CDR1 is MNHNS and CDR2 is SASEGT. Trimming removed 11 bases from V and 2 bases from J, with 14 bases in between. The CDR3 is CAVSGPFTDTQYF. The CDR3 nucleotides are TGTGCCGTTAGCGGACCTTTCACAGATACGCAGTATTTT.

This sequence joins TRBV6-1 and TRBJ1-5, with D possibly being TRBD1 (5 bases). The CDR3 is 14 residues long. CDR1 is MNHNS, CDR2 SASEGT, per germline. Trimming left V 6 bases short and J 2 bases short, with 11 bases between. The CDR3 sequence: CASRLTEGNQPQHF. In DNA form, the CDR3 reads TGTGCCAGCAGGCTGACAGAGGGCAATCAGCCCCAGCATTTT.